These T cell receptor beta chains were read from a single sample in a study of cytomegalovirus exposure and HLA in healthy donors. Profiling relied on immunoSEQ multiplex PCR, and the TCRdb table lists in-frame clones only, not all of them. Of tens of thousands of clones listed, over 60% were seen once; the top ten hold under 6%. The sample consisted of PBMCs. The receptors shown here come from a woman aged 25-40 years in good health and CMV-seronegative. The CDR3 runs from the conserved cysteine through the conserved F or W. A D gene is named only where the DNA matches it firmly. Clone size is given for some rows only: seen once, a few or many times, or a class if the clone is expanded.

TRBJ2-7 | TRBV9 | . | TRBD1 | CASSGGQGAGEQYF | TGTGCCAGCAGCGGCGGACAGGGGGCGGGCGAGCAGTACTTC
TRBJ1-1 | TRBV4-2 | . | . | CASSLGGLLNTEAFF | TGTGCCAGCAGCCTTGGTGGGCTCTTGAACACTGAAGCTTTCTTT
TRBJ2-2 | TRBV5-1 | . | TRBD2 | CASSLEASGNTGELFF | TGCGCCAGCAGCTTGGAGGCTAGCGGGAACACCGGGGAGCTGTTTTTT
TRBJ1-5 | TRBV11-2 | once | TRBD1 | CASSSTGVEPQHF | TGTGCCAGCAGCTCGACAGGGGTCGAGCCCCAGCATTTT
TRBJ1-1 | TRBV10-3 | once | . | CAISVSGRSEAFF | TGTGCCATCAGTGTATCCGGGAGAAGTGAAGCTTTCTTT
TRBJ2-2 | TRBV7-3 | . | . | CASSSRVPTGELFF | TGTGCCAGCAGCTCCAGGGTCCCCACCGGGGAGCTGTTTTTT
TRBJ2-1 | TRBV13 | . | . | CASSLPQGSSNEQFF | TGTGCCAGCAGCTTACCCCAGGGGAGTAGCAATGAGCAGTTCTTC
TRBJ2-3 | TRBV29-1 | . | TRBD2 | CSVEGPAGGPPDTQYF | TGCAGCGTTGAAGGTCCAGCGGGAGGGCCGCCAGATACGCAGTATTTT
TRBJ1-2 | TRBV15 | . | . | CATRGVMGQGNGYTF | TGTGCCACCAGAGGAGTCATGGGGCAGGGTAATGGCTACACCTTC
TRBJ2-5 | TRBV19 | . | TRBD1 | CASTTGGAYQETQYF | TGTGCCAGTACCACAGGGGGTGCGTACCAAGAGACCCAGTACTTC
TRBJ2-1 | TRBV10-1 | . | . | CASSDMQGSRSYNEQFF | TGCGCCAGCAGTGATATGCAGGGCAGTAGGTCCTACAATGAGCAGTTCTTC
TRBJ2-3 | TRBV6-5 | . | . | CASSPPHYYTQYF | TGTGCCAGCAGCCCCCCCCACTACTATACGCAGTATTTT
TRBJ2-1 | TRBV7-6 | . | TRBD1 | CASSFGTGGRNEQFF | TGTGCCAGCAGCTTTGGGACAGGGGGGCGGAATGAGCAGTTCTTC
TRBJ1-1 | TRBV7-2 | few | . | CASSLGRAAEAFF | TGTGCCAGCAGCTTAGGCAGGGCCGCTGAAGCTTTCTTT
TRBJ2-7 | TRBV5-4 | . | . | CASRGGDEQYF | TGTGCCAGCAGAGGGGGAGACGAGCAGTACTTC
TRBJ1-5 | TRBV6-1 | . | . | CASRSRQELDQPQHF | TGTGCCAGCAGATCTCGACAGGAGCTTGATCAGCCCCAGCATTTT